This T cell receptor beta chain was recovered during a study of T cells after yellow fever vaccination. Overall study results and limits: The study re-detected most primary-vaccination clones after the booster (nearly 97% CD4, roughly 90% CD8). Some clonotypes were seen in both the CD4 and the CD8 compartments. These made up a small share and likely arose from convergent recombination. Peaking on day 5 versus 15, the secondary response was faster but weaker.

This clonotype appeared many times. Its cognate antigen is unknown. UMIs and a universal primer site were added when TCR cDNA was made by 5'RACE template switching. One entry per CDR3 protein results from TCRdb running MiXCR on the 5' RACE reads. Here the sample spans about 120,000 distinct CDR3 sequences, more than 7.5% being singletons. Trimming left V 5 bases short and J 2 bases short, with 16 bases between. The CDR3 length is 15 residues. CDR1 MGHRA and CDR2 YSYEKL come from the germline V gene. The sample was CD8+ T cells sorted from PBMCs, taken on the day of the yellow fever booster vaccination. The sequence derives from a young man who received the YFV17D yellow fever vaccine. The chain combines TRBV4-1 with TRBJ2-7; tentative D call: TRBD1 (7 bases). CDR3 sequence: CASSMRDRSTYEQYV. The DNA for the CDR3 is TGCGCCAGCAGCATGCGGGACAGATCGACCTACGAGCAGTACGTC.